The sequence of this TCR beta chain was determined in a study of T cell responses to AZD1222 COVID-19 vaccine. TCRdb's table, derived via immunoSEQ multiplex PCR, lists solely in-frame clones and lacks some. The sample yields tens of thousands of clones, more than 75% seen once. From germline, CDR1 is SGHVT and CDR2 SQSDAQ. Trimming took 6 bases from V and 6 from J, leaving 15 bases between them. The CDR3 consists of 13 residues. The specimen comprised peripheral blood, sampled on day 0 of MenACWY control vaccination. This sequence joins TRBV7-4 and TRBJ2-7; possible D gene TRBD2, 6 bases. This clonotype originated in an adult in good health. CDR3 in amino acids: CASSLGLLREQYF. The CDR3 DNA follows: TGTGCCAGCAGTTTGGGACTCCTTCGCGAGCAGTACTTC. Full variable domain (remainder filled in from reference TRBV7-4 and TRBJ2-7): GAGVSQSPRYKVAKRGRDVALRCDSISGHVTLYWYRQTLGQGSEVLTYSQSDAQRDKSGRPSGRFSAERPERSVSTLKIQRTEQGDSAVYLCASSLGLLREQYFGPGTRLTVT.